Given below is one T cell receptor beta chain in context. The data belong to a study of blood T cell repertoires in COVID-19. As for the study in general: COVID-19 samples from acute and convalescent phases originated in the United States, Italy and Spain. Nucleic acid was either cDNA or gDNA, and it came from T cells, B-cell-depleted T cells, or PBMCs.

The germline V gene encodes CDR1 MGHRA and CDR2 YSYEKL. V gave up 0 bases and J gave up 6 bases, with 9 bases separating them. This CDR3 contains 15 residues. Authors' methods: Reference gene primer amplification in the assay estimated nucleated cell counts. Some clones are missing from TCRdb's copy, which holds only in-frame ones; the method was immunoSEQ multiplex PCR. From that table come the V and J calls and clone size; the DNA was used to work out D and trimming. There are 130,000 or so clones in the sample; about 77% occur only once, and around 20% lies in the top ten. Source material: peripheral blood. This chain links TRBV4-1 with TRBJ1-6, with D possibly being TRBD1 (5 bases). This receptor was identified in an elderly man with acute or convalescent COVID-19. This CDR3 reads CASSQDRVLNSPLHF. CDR3 nucleotide sequence: TGCGCCAGCAGCCAAGACAGGGTTCTTAATTCACCCCTCCACTTT.